The next 14 T cell receptor beta chains were all read from a single sample in a study of blood T cells in healthy people across ages. The use of a sample-barcoded 5' primer and a J-beta primer mix characterized a second PCR of 7 to 11 cycles. From the 5' RACE reads, TCRdb called clonotypes with MiXCR, one entry per CDR3 protein. The profile shows some 1.1 million distinct CDR3 sequences, around two fifths of them singletons. The sample was blood. These receptors were collected from a man aged 18 to 29 in good health.

The sample holds a few counts of this clonotype. This chain joins TRBV6-5 and TRBJ2-5; no reliable D call. Germline values: CDR1 MNHEY, CDR2 SVGAGI. V was pared by 4 bases and J by 2 bases, with 20 bases between. CDR3 length: 17 residues. The CDR3 region is CASSSLTLRQAQETQYF. Here the CDR3 DNA reads TGTGCCAGCAGTTCACTTACCCTCAGACAAGCTCAAGAGACCCAGTACTTC.

This clonotype has only a few counts. The V call is TRBV6-5, the J call TRBJ1-2, with 7 positions matching TRBD1. Losses at the gene ends were 10 bases for V and 8 bases for J; bases not matched to a gene: 10. Germline CDR1 reads MNHEY; CDR2 reads SVGAGI. The CDR3 consists of 12 residues. CDR3 nucleotide sequence: TGTGCCACATCTCGACAGGGTAAAGGCTACACCTTC. It encodes CATSRQGKGYTF.

This clonotype was detected only a few times. The chain is built from TRBV4-1 and TRBJ2-4; unclear D gene. The CDR3 has 15 residues. With 0 bases removed from V and 7 bases from J, the gap between germline ends came to 13 bases. CDR1 is MGHRA and CDR2 is YSYEKL in the germline V gene. The CDR3 DNA reads as TGCGCCAGCAGCCAAGATCGCGGCACCGGGAACATTCAGTACTTC. Translation: CASSQDRGTGNIQYF.

In its sample, this clonotype was seen a few times. The rearrangement joins TRBV30 to TRBJ2-3; D remains unclear. V lost 3 bases, J lost 3 bases, and 13 bases lay in between. In germline, CDR1 is GTSNPN, CDR2 SVGIG (reference sequence). The CDR3 spans 14 residues. CDR3 in DNA: TGTGCCTGGAGCGTGGGTGGTAGAACAGATACGCAGTATTTT. Translation: CAWSVGGRTDTQYF.

This clonotype came up a few times. The genes are TRBV28 and TRBJ2-6, with D uncertain. The CDR3 is made up of 14 amino acids. Germline V gene data show CDR1 as MDHEN and CDR2 as SYDVKM. The germline V and J ends were trimmed by 4 bases and 5 bases, with 9 bases remaining between them. CDR3 DNA: TGTGCCAGCAGTTCGCCCAGACGGGCCAACGTCCTGACTTTC. Protein sequence: CASSSPRRANVLTF.

This clonotype appeared a few times. This chain connects TRBV27 to TRBJ1-6, with 9 bases that match TRBD1. The germline gives CDR1 MNHEY, CDR2 SMNVEV (reference sequence). The CDR3 runs to 14 residues. The V segment lost 5 bases and the J segment 9 bases; nucleotides outside the gene matches: 5. The CDR3 DNA reads as TGTGCCAGCAGTGCACAGGGGGCTGGTTCACCCCTCCACTTT. Protein sequence: CASSAQGAGSPLHF.

In this sample, this clonotype turned up a few times. The V gene is TRBV20-1, the J gene TRBJ2-7; 10 bases align to TRBD1. The CDR3 sequence is 13 residues long. In germline, CDR1 is DFQATT, CDR2 SNEGSKA (reference sequence). The V and J ends lost 7 bases and 2 bases, in that order; junction bases with no gene match: 5. The CDR3 DNA reads as TGCAGTGTAGGGACAGGGGCTACCTACGAGCAGTACTTC. Its protein is CSVGTGATYEQYF.

Concerning this clonotype itself: One junction end disagrees with the germline gene, perhaps due to a read error. This sequence joins TRBV7-9 and TRBJ1-2; D is unclear. The length of the CDR3 is 12 residues. The germline gives CDR1 SEHNR, CDR2 FQNEAQ (reference sequence). The CDR3 loop is CASSLDQSGCTF. The CDR3 region has the DNA TGTGCCAGCAGCTTAGACCAGTCGGGCTGCACCTTC.

This clonotype was seen only a few times. The chain is built from TRBV6-5 and TRBJ2-5; unclear D gene. In germline, CDR1 is MNHEY, CDR2 SVGAGI. The CDR3 runs to 11 residues. V gave up 2 bases and J gave up 6 bases, with 4 bases separating them. CDR3 sequence reads: CASSYGQTQYF. As DNA, the CDR3 is TGTGCCAGCAGTTACGGCCAGACCCAGTACTTC.

The rearrangement links TRBV6-2 or TRBV6-3 to TRBJ2-1; D possibly corresponds to TRBD1 (6 bases). V lost 2 bases to trimming and J lost 2 bases, with 10 bases between them. The length of the CDR3 is 15 residues. CDR1 is MNHEY and CDR2 is SVGEGT in the germline V gene. Here the CDR3 reads CASSYRDTTYNEQFF. The CDR3 region has the DNA TGTGCCAGCAGTTACCGGGACACCACCTACAATGAGCAGTTCTTC.

The V gene is TRBV30, the J gene TRBJ2-7; D possibly matches TRBD1 or TRBD2 (5 bases each). This CDR3 has 13 residues. Germline V gene data show CDR1 as GTSNPN and CDR2 as SVGIG (reference sequence). Trimming took off 7 bases at V and 2 bases at J, with 15 bases between the two ends. CDR3 DNA: TGTGCCTTAACCGGGACGGAGACCTACGAGCAGTACTTC. Translated, it gives CALTGTETYEQYF.

The V gene is TRBV11-1, the J gene TRBJ2-7, with 7 bases fitting TRBD1. CDR1 SGHAT and CDR2 FQDESV come from the germline V gene (reference sequence). V trimming: 1 base; J trimming: 0 bases; junction bases outside the gene matches: 3. CDR3 length: 15 amino acids. The CDR3 loop reads CASSLGQGYSYEQYF. In DNA, the CDR3 is TGTGCCAGCAGCTTAGGACAGGGTTACTCCTACGAGCAGTACTTC.

V and J are TRBV4-1 and TRBJ2-1; D gene uncertain. Trimming left V 5 bases short and J 2 bases short, with 10 bases between. The CDR3 length is 14 residues. Per germline, CDR1 MGHRA and CDR2 YSYEKL. The CDR3 nucleotides are TGCGCCAGCAGCTCTCAAAGCCCCTACAATGAGCAGTTCTTC. Translated, it gives CASSSQSPYNEQFF.

V gene TRBV12-3 or TRBV12-4 combines with J gene TRBJ2-4; maybe TRBD2 (6 bases). Trimming removed 5 bases from V and 13 bases from J, with 18 bases in between. CDR3 length equals 13 residues. This CDR3 is CASSPVGGNEQYF. The DNA of the CDR3 is TGTGCCAGCAGTCCAGTGGGGGGAAATGAGCAGTACTTC.